These 12 T cell receptor beta chains were sequenced from one sample in a study of blood T cell repertoires in COVID-19. Here immunoSEQ multiplex PCR was the method, and the copy in TCRdb shows in-frame clones only, minus some. There are 45,000 to 55,000 clones in the sample; around 80% occur only once, and about 15% lies in the top ten. What was sequenced was peripheral blood. The receptors stem from a human donor with active or convalescent COVID-19. The donor label of this sample is uncertain.

J is TRBJ2-5 and V is TRBV24-1; tentative D call: TRBD1 (6 bases). The CDR3 has 14 residues. The V gene's germline CDR1 is KGHDR and CDR2 SFDVKD. Between the trimmed V and J ends, which lost 4 bases and 4 bases, there was a span of 12 bases. CDR3 nucleotides: TGTGCCACCAGTGAGCGTCGGGACATAGAGACCCAGTACTTC. Its protein is CATSERRDIETQYF.

The chain links TRBV3-1 (or the pseudogene TRBV3-2) to TRBJ2-3, with 7 positions matching TRBD2. The junction had 17 bases not matched to a gene; V was cut back by 0 bases and J by 5 bases. From germline, CDR1 is LGHDT and CDR2 YNNKEL (reference sequence). There are 19 residues in the CDR3. The CDR3 sequence is CASSQDAGLVGNGGDTQYF. DNA for the CDR3: TGTGCCAGCAGCCAAGATGCAGGACTAGTAGGTAACGGCGGAGATACGCAGTATTTT.

This clone showed up many times. CDR3 sequence (DNA): TGCGCCAGCAGTCCCGGACTAGCCTACAATGAGCAGTTCTTC. Protein: CASSPGLAYNEQFF. V gene TRBV5-1 combines with J gene TRBJ2-1, with TRBD2 identical over 7 bases. With 5 bases clipped from V and 2 bases from J, the junction kept 4 bases outside the gene matches. Germline V gives CDR1 SGHRS, CDR2 YFSETQ. The CDR3 is 14 residues long. The full variable domain, completed using reference TRBV5-1 and TRBJ2-1, is KAGVTQTPRYLIKTRGQQVTLSCSPISGHRSVSWYQQTPGQGLQFLFEYFSETQRNKGNFPGRFSGRQFSNSRSEMNVSTLELGDSALYLCASSPGLAYNEQFFGPGTRLTVL.

Relative to its sample, this clone is medium-sized (0.01 to 0.1%). CDR3 in amino acids: CASSTMDRGGTYEQYF. The CDR3 DNA reads as TGTGCCAGCAGCACCATGGACAGGGGGGGAACCTACGAGCAGTACTTC. V is TRBV21-1 and J is TRBJ2-7; TRBD1, the table's D call, was not compared with the DNA. TRBV21-1 is termed a pseudogene. The CDR3 consists of 16 residues.

This clone has only a few counts. The CDR3, as DNA: TGCGCCAGCAGGGAGAGCCAAGAGACCCAGTACTTC. This translates into CASRESQETQYF. V usage is TRBV5-1 and J usage is TRBJ2-5; D is unresolved. Germline V gene lookup returns CDR1 SGHRS and CDR2 YFSETQ. Trimming removed 5 bases at V and 1 base at J, with 6 bases between. The CDR3 covers 12 residues.

V is TRBV7-9 and J is TRBJ2-7; no clear D gene. Germline CDR1 and CDR2: SEHNR and FQNEAQ (reference sequence). This CDR3 has 12 amino acids. Trimming pared 2 bases from V and 3 bases from J, leaving 5 bases between. CDR3 nucleotides: TGTGCCAGCAGCTTACTCGTCTACGAGCAGTACTTC. This sequence encodes CASSLLVYEQYF. Full variable domain (remainder filled in from reference TRBV7-9 and TRBJ2-7): DTGVSQNPRHKITKRGQNVTFRCDPISEHNRLYWYRQTLGQGPEFLTYFQNEAQLEKSRLLSDRFSAERPKGSFSTLEIQRTEQGDSAMYLCASSLLVYEQYFGPGTRLTVT.

The rearrangement uses TRBV10-3 and TRBJ1-4; no clear D gene. With 2 bases removed from V and 7 bases from J, the gap between germline ends came to 14 bases. This CDR3 has 15 residues. Germline CDR1 and CDR2: ENHRY and SYGVKD. CDR3 sequence (DNA): TGTGCCATCAGTGAGAAGGGAGGGCTGGGTGAAAAACTGTTTTTT. It yields the protein CAISEKGGLGEKLFF.

This chain connects TRBV4-2 to TRBJ2-7, with 9 bases that match TRBD1. Germline assignment: CDR1 LGHNA and CDR2 YNFKEQ. Trimming cost V 5 bases and J 2 bases; bases outside gene matches: 4. The CDR3 runs 14 residues. The CDR3 DNA sequence: TGTGCCAGCAGCGCCGGGACAGGGACCTACGAGCAGTACTTC. Encoded protein: CASSAGTGTYEQYF.

V is TRBV6-5 and J is TRBJ1-1; D not certain. Trimming left V 7 bases short and J 4 bases short, with 4 bases between. This CDR3 has 10 amino acids. CDR1 and CDR2 from the germline V gene are MNHEY and SVGAGI. The CDR3 DNA sequence: TGTGCCAGCACTTTCACTGAAGCTTTCTTT. This gives the protein CASTFTEAFF.

The chain joins TRBV7-7 to TRBJ2-1; a weak D match, TRBD1 (5 bases). Between the trimmed V and J ends, which lost 5 bases and 5 bases, there was a span of 10 bases. From germline, CDR1 is SSHAT and CDR2 FNYEAQ (reference sequence). CDR3 size: 13 residues. The CDR3 loop is CASSPSTDNEQFF. DNA for the CDR3: TGTGCCAGCAGCCCGTCGACAGACAATGAGCAGTTCTTC.

V gene TRBV2 combines with J gene TRBJ2-3, with no clear D. V was trimmed by 6 bases and J by 2 bases, leaving 12 bases between them. Germline V gene lookup returns CDR1 SNHLY and CDR2 FYNNEI. The CDR3 contains 14 residues. CDR3: CASRADSITDTQYF. CDR3 DNA sequence: TGTGCCAGCAGGGCCGACTCAATCACAGATACGCAGTATTTT.

This chain connects TRBV19 to TRBJ2-1; 8 nucleotides align to TRBD1. Germline lookup yields CDR1 LNHDA and CDR2 SQIVND (reference sequence). This CDR3 has 18 amino acids. With 1 base clipped from V and 2 bases from J, the junction kept 10 bases outside the gene matches. The CDR3 bases are TGTGCCAGTAGTATAGGGACTCGGACAGGGATAACCTACAATGAGCAGTTCTTC. Its protein product is CASSIGTRTGITYNEQFF.